This T cell receptor beta chain was captured by sequencing in a study of blood T cell repertoires in COVID-19. Study at large: Whether acute or convalescent, the COVID-19 samples came from the United States, Italy and Spain. The cDNA or gDNA used as material had been derived from T cells, B-cell-depleted T cells, or PBMCs.

Participants were aged roughly 18 to 90 years from 20 to 30 US areas. Measured with immunoSEQ multiplex PCR; TCRdb has only the in-frame clones, and not every one. The table records around 220,000 clones, about nine tenths of them present only once. The CDR3 covers 17 residues. Germline trimming cut 0 bases from V and 0 bases from J; bases unmatched to any gene: 6. Looked up from germline, CDR1 is SGHRS and CDR2 is YFSETQ. This clonotype was sampled from a woman aged 25 to 39 with acute COVID-19. This chain links TRBV5-1 with TRBJ2-1, with TRBD1 matching 7 bases. Input material: PBMCs or T cells enriched from blood (not recorded which). The CDR3 is CASSLEGQFSSYNEQFF. CDR3 sequence (DNA): TGCGCCAGCAGCTTGGAGGGACAGTTTAGCTCCTACAATGAGCAGTTCTTC. The complete variable domain, with remaining parts taken from reference TRBV5-1 and TRBJ2-1, reads KAGVTQTPRYLIKTRGQQVTLSCSPISGHRSVSWYQQTPGQGLQFLFEYFSETQRNKGNFPGRFSGRQFSNSRSEMNVSTLELGDSALYLCASSLEGQFSSYNEQFFGPGTRLTVL.